One and the same sample provided the 10 T cell receptor beta chains below, sequenced in a study of shared clonotypes between healthy human individuals (dated by TCRdb to 2020 to 2022). The protocol used for the library was the immunoSEQ multiplex PCR assay. TCRdb stores this immuneACCESS table with in-frame sequences only. Part of the clones is absent; in the studies checked, under half of the shortfall reflects unresolved V genes, and no reason is known for the rest. This sample has around 990,000 clones in its table, and 70% to 85% of those were observed once. The ten largest account for roughly 0.9% of the sample. Sequencing was done on a sample of memory CD4+ T cells from PBMCs. What the cell subset or site label conveys for this sample: CD45RA-negative fraction. The receptors derive from a young man in good health. Some clones in this sample may be carry-over from other donors' samples.

The chain employs TRBV5-1 and TRBJ2-1; no firm D call. Germline values: CDR1 SGHRS, CDR2 YFSETQ. The V end was cut by 0 bases, the J end by 6 bases, with 10 bases between. This CDR3 has 14 residues. CDR3 protein: CASSLGASSNEQFF. The CDR3 DNA sequence: TGCGCCAGCAGCTTGGGGGCTAGTTCCAATGAGCAGTTCTTC.

The sample holds a few counts of this clone. The rearrangement joins TRBV6-1 to TRBJ1-1; D unresolved. Germline-derived CDR1 and CDR2 are MNHNS and SASEGT. Trimming took 7 bases from V and 0 from J, leaving 9 bases between them. The CDR3 extends over 13 amino acids. This chain's CDR3 is CASTLEVNTEAFF. CDR3 nucleotide sequence: TGTGCCAGCACCCTGGAGGTGAACACTGAAGCTTTCTTT.

The CDR3, as DNA: TGTGCCAGCAGCTCGTACGGGGTCACAGATACGCAGTATTTT. It translates to CASSSYGVTDTQYF. The chain combines TRBV5-8 with TRBJ2-3, with D perhaps TRBD2 (5 bases). Germline lookup yields CDR1 SGHTS and CDR2 YDEGEE. Trimming removed 3 bases from V and 2 bases from J, with 10 bases in between. The CDR3 has 14 amino acids.

The table lists this clone with a few counts. The V and J genes are TRBV7-3 and TRBJ2-1; D gene ambiguous. Trimming stripped 2 bases from V and 0 bases from J, with 8 bases between. The germline CDR1 and CDR2 sequences are SGHTA and FQGTGA. The CDR3 is made up of 15 amino acids. In nucleotides, the CDR3 is TGTGCCAGCAGCTTAGCGCCGAGCTCCTACAATGAGCAGTTCTTC. It specifies CASSLAPSSYNEQFF.

Worth noting for this clone: Its ends do not fully match the called genes, so a read error is possible. This chain uses TRBV5-1 with TRBJ2-5; 11 bases line up with TRBD2. This CDR3 spans 14 amino acids. In germline, CDR1 is SGHRS, CDR2 YFSETQ. The CDR3 DNA reads as TGCGCCACCAGCCCGACTAGCGGGGAAGAGACCCAGTACTTC. It specifies CATSPTSGEETQYF.

The V and J genes are TRBV5-1 and TRBJ2-3; D unclear. V lost 5 bases and J 8 bases, leaving 18 bases between the germline ends. Per germline, CDR1 SGHRS and CDR2 YFSETQ. The CDR3 totals 14 residues. The CDR3, as DNA: TGCGCCAGCAGGAGGACCGTTGATGTAGGTACGCAGTATTTT. Translating it yields CASRRTVDVGTQYF.

This chain uses TRBV18 with TRBJ1-3; perhaps TRBD1 as D (5 bases). V lost 4 bases to trimming and J lost 1 base, with 11 bases between them. The CDR3 consists of 15 residues. The V gene's germline CDR1 is KGHSH and CDR2 LQKENI. As DNA, the CDR3 is TGTGCCAGCTCACGGGGACTGGAATCTGGAAACACCATATATTTT. The encoded protein is CASSRGLESGNTIYF.

The rearrangement links TRBV28 to TRBJ1-5, with 9 bases that match TRBD1. V dropped 7 bases and J dropped 4; count of bases not matched to a gene: 5. The CDR3 extends over 14 amino acids. Germline-derived CDR1 and CDR2 are MDHEN and SYDVKM. This CDR3 reads CASTDGTGNQPQHF. The CDR3 bases are TGTGCCAGCACAGACGGGACAGGGAATCAGCCCCAGCATTTT. Using reference TRBV28 and TRBJ1-5 for the parts outside the CDR3, the full variable domain is DVKVTQSSRYLVKRTGEKVFLECVQDMDHENMFWYRQDPGLGLRLIYFSYDVKMKEKGDIPEGYSVSREKKERFSLILESASTNQTSMYLCASTDGTGNQPQHFGDGTRLSIL.

V is TRBV29-1 and J is TRBJ2-1, with a tentative D call TRBD1 (6 bases). Trimming removed 6 bases from V and 8 bases from J, with 14 bases in between. The CDR3 totals 12 residues. Germline CDR1 and CDR2: SQVTM and ANQGSEA. The CDR3 loop reads CSVPGTIDEQFF. The CDR3 DNA reads TGCAGCGTCCCCGGGACAATCGATGAGCAGTTCTTC.

This chain links TRBV7-2 with TRBJ2-1, with TRBD1 matching 8 bases. Unmatched junction bases numbered 8, after V lost 4 bases and J lost 9 bases. Germline V CDR1 and CDR2: SGHTA, FQGNSA. The CDR3 spans 14 residues. DNA of the CDR3: TGTGCCAGCAGCTCGGACAGGGTGGGCAGTGAGCAGTTCTTC. The encoded protein is CASSSDRVGSEQFF.